Listed here are 15 T cell receptor beta chains from one sample, sequenced in a study of identical twins. TCRdb called the 5' RACE reads again in MiXCR, with one record for every CDR3 protein. The sample holds about 530,000 distinct CDR3 sequences, about a fifth seen once. The sample also formed part of further work on yellow fever vaccine responses in identical twins.

The sequenced sample consisted of CD4+ T cells sorted from blood. The receptor source for this set is a woman aged 18-35 years in good health.

This clonotype was seen only a few times. The gene calls are TRBV19 and TRBJ2-7; D is undetermined. Germline CDR1 and CDR2: LNHDA and SQIVND (reference sequence). Trimming shortened V by 0 bases and J by 4 bases, and 7 bases separated the two germline ends. The CDR3 spans 13 residues. CDR3 residues: CASSIDQRYEQYF. The CDR3 DNA is TGTGCCAGTAGTATAGACCAAAGGTACGAGCAGTACTTC.

This clonotype was counted a few times. The chain joins TRBV10-3 to TRBJ2-7; possibly TRBD2 for D (6 bases). Trimming cost V 3 bases and J 3 bases, with 15 bases left between them. The CDR3 runs to 15 residues. Germline V gene data show CDR1 as ENHRY and CDR2 as SYGVKD. Here the CDR3 DNA reads TGTGCCATCAGTGACCCGGGACTGGCGAGCTACGAGCAGTACTTC. It encodes CAISDPGLASYEQYF.

The chain joins TRBV4-2 to TRBJ2-5; unclear D gene. V gave up 0 bases and J gave up 5 bases, with 7 bases separating them. This CDR3 region has 13 residues. Germline CDR1 is LGHNA and CDR2 is YNFKEQ. CDR3: CASSQDWSETQYF. CDR3 DNA sequence: TGTGCCAGCAGCCAAGATTGGTCGGAGACCCAGTACTTC.

This rearrangement joins TRBV18 to TRBJ2-3, with D uncertain. Trimming took 1 base from V and 7 from J, leaving 9 bases between them. Germline assignment: CDR1 KGHSH and CDR2 LQKENI. The CDR3 totals 13 residues. The CDR3 loop reads CASSPQGLNTQYF. In DNA, the CDR3 is TGTGCCAGCTCACCACAGGGTTTAAATACGCAGTATTTT.

This clonotype was counted only a few times. V gene TRBV9 combines with J gene TRBJ2-3; D gene ambiguous. The CDR3 is 15 residues long. In germline, CDR1 is SGDLS, CDR2 YYNGEE. V was pared by 3 bases and J by 2 bases, with 13 bases between. The CDR3 loop reads CASSGYPANTDTQYF. CDR3 in DNA: TGTGCCAGCAGCGGGTACCCGGCAAACACAGATACGCAGTATTTT.

A few counts support this clonotype. V usage is TRBV11-3 and J usage is TRBJ2-1, with D unclear. V was clipped by 1 base and J by 0 bases, with 10 bases between them. This CDR3 contains 16 residues. Germline CDR1 SGHNT, CDR2 YENEEA. The CDR3, as DNA: TGTGCCAGCAGCTTAGTGAGACCTAGCTCCTACAATGAGCAGTTCTTC. Protein product: CASSLVRPSSYNEQFF.

This clonotype was seen a handful of times. DNA of the CDR3: TGTGCCAGCAGTGACGAGGGCGGCCCCTACGAGCAGTACGTC. Translation gives CASSDEGGPYEQYV. The J gene is TRBJ2-7, the V gene TRBV2; possible D gene TRBD2, 5 bases. Germline CDR1 reads SNHLY; CDR2 reads FYNNEI. The CDR3 is 14 residues long. The V gene lost 3 bases and the J gene lost 2 bases, with 11 bases spanning the gap.

In this sample, this clonotype turned up a few times. The CDR3 nucleotides read TGCAGCGTTGAGGGTGACCGCCACTCCCAAGAGACCCAGTACTTC. Its protein is CSVEGDRHSQETQYF. This chain joins TRBV29-1 and TRBJ2-5; D not certain. V lost 3 bases, J lost 1 base, and 15 bases lay in between. There are 15 residues in the CDR3. CDR1 is SQVTM and CDR2 is ANQGSEA in the germline V gene.

This clonotype was detected a few times. V usage is TRBV10-3 and J usage is TRBJ1-2, with 9 nucleotides matching TRBD1. From germline, CDR1 is ENHRY and CDR2 SYGVKD. The trim removed 4 bases at V and 2 bases at J, leaving 5 bases unmatched. This CDR3 contains 15 residues. The CDR3 loop is CAISVGTGTNYGYTF. The CDR3 DNA reads as TGTGCCATCAGTGTCGGGACAGGGACAAACTATGGCTACACCTTC.

V usage is TRBV12-3 or TRBV12-4 and J usage is TRBJ1-2; D is uncertain. The CDR3 loop spans 12 amino acids. The ends were cut back, 3 bases at V and 4 bases at J, with 6 bases in the middle. The CDR3 here is CASSFEGYGYTF. CDR3 bases: TGTGCCAGCAGTTTCGAGGGCTATGGCTACACCTTC.

This chain connects TRBV6-2 or TRBV6-3 to TRBJ2-7; 8 bases align to TRBD1. Germline CDR1 is MNHEY and CDR2 is SVGEGT. Losses at the gene ends were 6 bases for V and 0 bases for J; bases not matched to a gene: 7. The CDR3 extends over 15 amino acids. In DNA, the CDR3 is TGTGCCAGCAGCGGACAGGGACAGACCTCCTACGAGCAGTACGTC. Its protein product is CASSGQGQTSYEQYV.

The gene calls are TRBV12-3 or TRBV12-4 and TRBJ2-7; 9 nucleotides match TRBD2. The CDR3 extends over 14 amino acids. J was trimmed by 2 bases and V by 7 bases; bases with no gene match: 6. CDR3 nucleotide sequence: TGTGCCAGCAAGCCTAGCGGGGTGACCTACGAGCAGTACTTC. It yields the protein CASKPSGVTYEQYF.

The V gene is TRBV27, the J gene TRBJ2-3; no firm D call. The CDR3 has 13 amino acids. Germline lookup yields CDR1 MNHEY and CDR2 SMNVEV (reference sequence). Trimming cost V 11 bases and J 3 bases, with 15 bases left between them. CDR3 coding DNA: TGTGCCCCCATGCGGCCCAATACAGATACGCAGTATTTT. The encoded protein is CAPMRPNTDTQYF.

In this sample, this clonotype turned up a few times. The rearrangement joins TRBV20-1 to TRBJ2-3, with 10 bases matching TRBD2. Per the germline V gene, CDR1 is DFQATT and CDR2 is SNEGSKA (reference sequence). The CDR3 sequence is 17 residues long. J was trimmed by 0 bases and V by 4 bases; bases with no gene match: 10. This CDR3 is CSATTSGVPSSTDTQYF. The CDR3 DNA reads as TGCAGTGCTACAACTAGCGGGGTACCGTCTAGCACAGATACGCAGTATTTT.

There are a few counts of this clonotype. The V call is TRBV29-1, the J call TRBJ1-1, with D uncertain. The CDR3 contains 13 residues. The V end lost 2 bases, the J end lost 1 base, and 8 bases lay between the germline ends. The germline V gene encodes CDR1 SQVTM and CDR2 ANQGSEA. The CDR3 reads CSVERGGNTEAFF. The CDR3 DNA sequence: TGCAGCGTTGAACGTGGTGGGAACACTGAAGCTTTCTTT.